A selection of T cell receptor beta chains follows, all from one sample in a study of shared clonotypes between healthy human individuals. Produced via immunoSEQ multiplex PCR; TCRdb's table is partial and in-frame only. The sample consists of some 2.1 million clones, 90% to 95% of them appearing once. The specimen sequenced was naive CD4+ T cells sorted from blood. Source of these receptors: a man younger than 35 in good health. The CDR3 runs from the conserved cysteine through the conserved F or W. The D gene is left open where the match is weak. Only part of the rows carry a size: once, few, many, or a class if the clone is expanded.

cdr3_nt: TGTGCCAGCAGCTTAGTGAACACTGAAGCTTTCTTT
cdr3_aa: CASSLVNTEAFF
v_call: TRBV7-8
d_call: -
clone_size: -
j_call: TRBJ1-1

cdr3_nt: TGTGCCATCAGTGAGACTTCCTTTTCCGGGACAGGGCAAGAGACCCAGTACTTC
cdr3_aa: CAISETSFSGTGQETQYF
v_call: TRBV10-3
d_call: TRBD1
clone_size: -
j_call: TRBJ2-5

cdr3_nt: TGTGCCAGCTCACCGACGTTGACAGGCTACGCCGCCGAGCAGTACTTC
cdr3_aa: CASSPTLTGYAAEQYF
v_call: TRBV18
d_call: -
clone_size: -
j_call: TRBJ2-7

cdr3_nt: TGCGCCAGCAGTGCTAGCCTTATCTACAATGAGCAGTTCTTC
cdr3_aa: CASSASLIYNEQFF
v_call: TRBV5-1
d_call: -
clone_size: -
j_call: TRBJ2-1

cdr3_nt: TGTGCCAGCAGTTGGCGGACAAGCTCCTATAATTCACCCCTCCACTTT
cdr3_aa: CASSWRTSSYNSPLHF
v_call: TRBV28
d_call: -
clone_size: once
j_call: TRBJ1-6

cdr3_nt: TGTGCTAGTGGTTTGGACAGCTACGAGCAGTACTTC
cdr3_aa: CASGLDSYEQYF
v_call: TRBV12-5
d_call: -
clone_size: -
j_call: TRBJ2-7

cdr3_nt: TGTGCCAGCAGTGCCCTCCCCGGGACGGTGAACACCGGGGAGCTGTTTTTT
cdr3_aa: CASSALPGTVNTGELFF
v_call: TRBV25-1
d_call: -
clone_size: -
j_call: TRBJ2-2

cdr3_nt: TGTGCCAGCATTCTCGGGACTCTTAACACCGGGGAGCTGTTTTTT
cdr3_aa: CASILGTLNTGELFF
v_call: TRBV28
d_call: -
clone_size: -
j_call: TRBJ2-2

cdr3_nt: TGTGCCAGCAGTTATAGGCTAGCGGGGGCCGACGGGGAGCTGTTTTTT
cdr3_aa: CASSYRLAGADGELFF
v_call: TRBV6-5
d_call: TRBD2
clone_size: once
j_call: TRBJ2-2

cdr3_nt: TGTGCCAGCAGCTTAGCCTGGAGCAACAATGAGCAGTTCTTC
cdr3_aa: CASSLAWSNNEQFF
v_call: TRBV7-9
d_call: -
clone_size: -
j_call: TRBJ2-1

cdr3_nt: TGTGCCAGCAGCGAACGTCGAATGGGTAGCCGAACGAACACCGGGGAGCTGTTTTTT
cdr3_aa: CASSERRMGSRTNTGELFF
v_call: TRBV28
d_call: -
clone_size: -
j_call: TRBJ2-2

cdr3_nt: TGTGCCAGCAGTGTTAGGACAGGGGCGAACACCGGGGAGCTGTTTTTT
cdr3_aa: CASSVRTGANTGELFF
v_call: TRBV25-1
d_call: TRBD1
clone_size: once
j_call: TRBJ2-2

cdr3_nt: TGTGCCAGCATGCCGGGGTCTGGAAACACCATATATTTT
cdr3_aa: CASMPGSGNTIYF
v_call: TRBV6-6
d_call: -
clone_size: -
j_call: TRBJ1-3

cdr3_nt: TGTGCCAGCAGCTCGGGGGGACAGCAAGAGACCCAGTACTTC
cdr3_aa: CASSSGGQQETQYF
v_call: TRBV6-6
d_call: -
clone_size: -
j_call: TRBJ2-5

cdr3_nt: TGTGCCAGCAGAGATCGCCCTCCCGAACAGGGGAGCTATGGCTACACCTTC
cdr3_aa: CASRDRPPEQGSYGYTF
v_call: TRBV28
d_call: TRBD1
clone_size: -
j_call: TRBJ1-2

cdr3_nt: TGTGCCAGCAGCACGGATAGCTCCTATAATTCACCCCTCCACTTT
cdr3_aa: CASSTDSSYNSPLHF
v_call: TRBV6-1
d_call: -
clone_size: -
j_call: TRBJ1-6

cdr3_nt: TGTGCCAGCAGCTTAAGGCTAGCGGGGGGGACCCAAGAGACCCAGTACTTC
cdr3_aa: CASSLRLAGGTQETQYF
v_call: TRBV11-3
d_call: TRBD2
clone_size: -
j_call: TRBJ2-5

cdr3_nt: TGTGCCAGCAGCGCGGGGGTAAATCAGCCCCAGCATTTT
cdr3_aa: CASSAGVNQPQHF
v_call: TRBV5-4
d_call: -
clone_size: -
j_call: TRBJ1-5

cdr3_nt: TGTGCCAGCAGCTTAGCGGGACTAGCGGGATCGAACGAGCAGTACTTC
cdr3_aa: CASSLAGLAGSNEQYF
v_call: TRBV7-2
d_call: TRBD2
clone_size: -
j_call: TRBJ2-7

cdr3_nt: TGTGCCAGCACCCTGGGGCATAGCAATCAGCCCCAGCATTTT
cdr3_aa: CASTLGHSNQPQHF
v_call: TRBV7-2
d_call: -
clone_size: -
j_call: TRBJ1-5

cdr3_nt: TGCAGCGCCGACGTAAGCGGGAACACTGAAGCTTTCTTT
cdr3_aa: CSADVSGNTEAFF
v_call: TRBV29-1
d_call: -
clone_size: -
j_call: TRBJ1-1

cdr3_nt: TGTGCCAGCAGTTTAGGAGGCGGTAATTCACCCCTCCACTTT
cdr3_aa: CASSLGGGNSPLHF
v_call: TRBV28
d_call: -
clone_size: once
j_call: TRBJ1-6

cdr3_nt: TGTGCCAGCAGCTTGGGGCGGCTCCCCTACGAGCAGTACTTC
cdr3_aa: CASSLGRLPYEQYF
v_call: TRBV7-2
d_call: -
clone_size: -
j_call: TRBJ2-7

cdr3_nt: TGTGCCAGCAGTCGCCCGGGGGCCTACGAGCAGTACTTC
cdr3_aa: CASSRPGAYEQYF
v_call: TRBV7-2
d_call: -
clone_size: -
j_call: TRBJ2-7

cdr3_nt: TGTGCCAGCTCGGACCGGGACAGGGACAACTATGGCTACACCTTC
cdr3_aa: CASSDRDRDNYGYTF
v_call: TRBV6-1
d_call: TRBD1
clone_size: once
j_call: TRBJ1-2

cdr3_nt: TGTGCCAGCTCACCGGGACTAGGTTTTGAGACCCAGTACTTC
cdr3_aa: CASSPGLGFETQYF
v_call: TRBV18
d_call: TRBD2
clone_size: -
j_call: TRBJ2-5

cdr3_nt: TGTGCCAGCAGCCCACGACAGGGGGCTTGGGAGACCCAGTACTTC
cdr3_aa: CASSPRQGAWETQYF
v_call: TRBV7-2
d_call: TRBD1
clone_size: -
j_call: TRBJ2-5

cdr3_nt: TGTGCCAGTAGTCCCGGGGGATATACAGGGATCGGTTCACCCCTCCACTTT
cdr3_aa: CASSPGGYTGIGSPLHF
v_call: TRBV19
d_call: -
clone_size: -
j_call: TRBJ1-6

cdr3_nt: TGTGCCAGCAGCTTGGTTAGGACTAGCACATCCAAAAACATTCAGTACTTC
cdr3_aa: CASSLVRTSTSKNIQYF
v_call: TRBV5-6
d_call: TRBD2
clone_size: -
j_call: TRBJ2-4

cdr3_nt: TGTGCCAGCAGCTTCATGCAGGCGGCGGGGCCCGAGCAGTACTTC
cdr3_aa: CASSFMQAAGPEQYF
v_call: TRBV7-9
d_call: -
clone_size: -
j_call: TRBJ2-7

cdr3_nt: TGCGCCAGCAGGCGCGGGAGTGCCTACGAGCAGTACTTC
cdr3_aa: CASRRGSAYEQYF
v_call: TRBV5-1
d_call: TRBD2
clone_size: -
j_call: TRBJ2-7

cdr3_nt: TGTGCCAGCAGGCGGGTGGGAAACACCATATATTTT
cdr3_aa: CASRRVGNTIYF
v_call: TRBV11-2
d_call: -
clone_size: few
j_call: TRBJ1-3

cdr3_nt: TGTGCCAGCAGTCCCTTAGACAGGGCTGAAGCTTTCTTT
cdr3_aa: CASSPLDRAEAFF
v_call: TRBV27
d_call: TRBD1
clone_size: -
j_call: TRBJ1-1

cdr3_nt: TGTGCCAGCAGCCCAGGTAGGGGTCAAACTGAAGCTTTCTTT
cdr3_aa: CASSPGRGQTEAFF
v_call: TRBV4-2
d_call: -
clone_size: -
j_call: TRBJ1-1

cdr3_nt: TGTGCCAGCAGCTTGGCGGGGGAGGATGAAAAACTGTTTTTT
cdr3_aa: CASSLAGEDEKLFF
v_call: TRBV5-4
d_call: -
clone_size: -
j_call: TRBJ1-4

cdr3_nt: TGTGCCAGCTCCCCTCAAGGCACGGGCACCGGGGAGCTGTTTTTT
cdr3_aa: CASSPQGTGTGELFF
v_call: TRBV18
d_call: -
clone_size: -
j_call: TRBJ2-2

cdr3_nt: TGTGCCAGCAGGCAGATTCGGGGGAGGGGGTCCCAAGAGACCCAGTACTTC
cdr3_aa: CASRQIRGRGSQETQYF
v_call: TRBV11-2
d_call: -
clone_size: -
j_call: TRBJ2-5

cdr3_nt: TGCGCCAGCAGCCAAGATCGGCTGGGCACTGAAGCTTTCTTT
cdr3_aa: CASSQDRLGTEAFF
v_call: TRBV4-1
d_call: -
clone_size: few
j_call: TRBJ1-1

cdr3_nt: TGTGCCAGCAGTTCCTATCTGGGCGGGGGTCGGGAGACCCAGTACTTC
cdr3_aa: CASSSYLGGGRETQYF
v_call: TRBV28
d_call: TRBD2
clone_size: once
j_call: TRBJ2-5

cdr3_nt: TGTGCCAGCAGCTTAGCGGCGGCTAGCACAGATACGCAGTATTTT
cdr3_aa: CASSLAAASTDTQYF
v_call: TRBV7-9
d_call: -
clone_size: -
j_call: TRBJ2-3

cdr3_nt: TGCGCCAGCAGACTTACAGGGGACTATGGCTACACCTTC
cdr3_aa: CASRLTGDYGYTF
v_call: TRBV5-1
d_call: TRBD1
clone_size: -
j_call: TRBJ1-2

cdr3_nt: TGTGCCAGCAGCCAGACAGGGGGAGTATACGAGCAGTACTTC
cdr3_aa: CASSQTGGVYEQYF
v_call: TRBV6-1
d_call: TRBD1
clone_size: -
j_call: TRBJ2-7

cdr3_nt: TGTGCCAGCAGTTATCAGCGGGGGCCTTCCCGCAATGAGCAGTTCTTC
cdr3_aa: CASSYQRGPSRNEQFF
v_call: TRBV28
d_call: TRBD2
clone_size: -
j_call: TRBJ2-1

cdr3_nt: TGCGCCAGCAGCCAAGAACAGGGGCCCTATAATTCACCCCTCCACTTT
cdr3_aa: CASSQEQGPYNSPLHF
v_call: TRBV4-3
d_call: TRBD1
clone_size: -
j_call: TRBJ1-6

cdr3_nt: TGTGCCAGCAGCCCAGACAGAGCGAGCTCCTATAATTCACCCCTCCACTTT
cdr3_aa: CASSPDRASSYNSPLHF
v_call: TRBV5-6
d_call: -
clone_size: -
j_call: TRBJ1-6

cdr3_nt: TGCAGCGTAGCCGGGACAGAGTCTATTGTAGGTACTGAAGCTTTCTTT
cdr3_aa: CSVAGTESIVGTEAFF
v_call: TRBV29-1
d_call: TRBD1
clone_size: -
j_call: TRBJ1-1

cdr3_nt: TGTGCCTGGAGTACACAGAGGGATTCACCCCTCCACTTT
cdr3_aa: CAWSTQRDSPLHF
v_call: TRBV30
d_call: -
clone_size: -
j_call: TRBJ1-6

cdr3_nt: TGCGCCAGCAGCTTAACAGGCGCAACTAATGAAAAACTGTTTTTT
cdr3_aa: CASSLTGATNEKLFF
v_call: TRBV5-1
d_call: -
clone_size: -
j_call: TRBJ1-4

cdr3_nt: TGTGCCAGCAGCCCACGAGGAGGTACTGGAAACACCATATATTTT
cdr3_aa: CASSPRGGTGNTIYF
v_call: TRBV7-8
d_call: -
clone_size: -
j_call: TRBJ1-3